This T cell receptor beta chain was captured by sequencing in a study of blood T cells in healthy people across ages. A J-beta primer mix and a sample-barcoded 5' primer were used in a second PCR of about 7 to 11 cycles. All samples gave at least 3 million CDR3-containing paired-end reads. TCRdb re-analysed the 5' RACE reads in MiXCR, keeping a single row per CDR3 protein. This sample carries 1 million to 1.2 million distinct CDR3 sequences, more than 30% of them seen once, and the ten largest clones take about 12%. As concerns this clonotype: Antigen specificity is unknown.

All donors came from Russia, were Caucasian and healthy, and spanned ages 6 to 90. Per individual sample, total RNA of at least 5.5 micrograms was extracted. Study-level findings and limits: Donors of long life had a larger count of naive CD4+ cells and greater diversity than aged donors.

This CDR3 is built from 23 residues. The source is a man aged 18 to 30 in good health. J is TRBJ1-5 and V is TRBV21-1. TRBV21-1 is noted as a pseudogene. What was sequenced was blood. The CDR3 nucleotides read TGTGCCAGCAGCAAAACACAGGCGAGGAGGGCCCCCAAGGGGGGATATAGCAATCAGCCCCAGCATTTT. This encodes CASSKTQARRAPKGGYSNQPQHF.